This T cell receptor beta chain originates from a study of human T cells and chemical hapten exposure. Background on the study: The patients, most of them female, presented with alopecia areata, totalis or universalis.

Time point specified: patch test 3, about 24 weeks after DPC sensitization. Treatment here: therapeutic diphenylcyclopropenone sensitization with weekly scalp DPC. Investigators collected blood before applying each patch test. There are 14 residues in the CDR3. Germline trimming cut 4 bases from V and 5 bases from J; bases unmatched to any gene: 1. CDR1 and CDR2 from the germline V gene are MNHEY and SMNVEV (reference sequence). This clonotype was found a few times. MiXCR, run by TCRdb on the RACE reads, gives a single entry per CDR3 protein. Of around 200,000 distinct CDR3 sequences detected, more than 20% appear once; the ten largest clones hold under 2.5%.

The chain recombines TRBV27 with TRBJ1-4; 10 bases are shared with TRBD1. This clonotype was obtained from a middle-aged woman with alopecia areata. Some clones in this sample may be carry-over from other donors' samples. The specimen comprised whole blood, sampled in connection with sensitization to the hapten diphenylcyclopropenone (DPC). The CDR3 sequence is CASSWTGGNEKLFF. CDR3 nucleotides: TGTGCCAGCAGTTGGACAGGGGGGAATGAAAAACTGTTTTTT.